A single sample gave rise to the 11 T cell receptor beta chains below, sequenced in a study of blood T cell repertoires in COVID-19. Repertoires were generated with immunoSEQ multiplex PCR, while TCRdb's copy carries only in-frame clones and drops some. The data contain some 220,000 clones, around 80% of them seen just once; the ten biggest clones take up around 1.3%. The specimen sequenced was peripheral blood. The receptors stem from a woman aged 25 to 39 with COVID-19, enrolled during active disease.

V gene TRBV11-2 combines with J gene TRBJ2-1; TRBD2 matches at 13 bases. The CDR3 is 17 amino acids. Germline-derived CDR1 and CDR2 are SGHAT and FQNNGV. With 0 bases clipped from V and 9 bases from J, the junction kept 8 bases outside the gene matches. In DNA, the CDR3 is TGTGCCAGCAGCTTAGACTGGACTAGCGGGAGAAGGGTTGAGCAGTTCTTC. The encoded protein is CASSLDWTSGRRVEQFF.

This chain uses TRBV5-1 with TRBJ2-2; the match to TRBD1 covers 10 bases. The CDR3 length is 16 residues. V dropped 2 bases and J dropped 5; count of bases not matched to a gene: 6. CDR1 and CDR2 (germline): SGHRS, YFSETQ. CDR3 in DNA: TGCGCCAGCAGCTTTCCAACGGGACAGGGGACCGGGGAGCTGTTTTTT. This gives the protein CASSFPTGQGTGELFF. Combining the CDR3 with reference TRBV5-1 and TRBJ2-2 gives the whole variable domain KAGVTQTPRYLIKTRGQQVTLSCSPISGHRSVSWYQQTPGQGLQFLFEYFSETQRNKGNFPGRFSGRQFSNSRSEMNVSTLELGDSALYLCASSFPTGQGTGELFFGEGSRLTVL.

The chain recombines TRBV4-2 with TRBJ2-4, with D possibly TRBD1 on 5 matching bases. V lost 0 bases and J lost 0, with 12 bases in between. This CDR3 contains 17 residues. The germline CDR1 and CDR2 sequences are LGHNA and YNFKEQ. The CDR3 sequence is CASSQEHRFLAKNIQYF. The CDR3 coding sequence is TGTGCCAGCAGCCAAGAGCACAGGTTCTTAGCCAAAAACATTCAGTACTTC.

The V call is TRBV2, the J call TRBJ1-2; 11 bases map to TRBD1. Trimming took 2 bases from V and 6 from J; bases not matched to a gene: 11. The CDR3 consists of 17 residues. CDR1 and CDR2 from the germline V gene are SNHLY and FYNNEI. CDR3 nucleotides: TGTGCCAGCAGTGAACCCTGGACAGGGGGCTTTAAGGATGGCTACACCTTC. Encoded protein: CASSEPWTGGFKDGYTF.

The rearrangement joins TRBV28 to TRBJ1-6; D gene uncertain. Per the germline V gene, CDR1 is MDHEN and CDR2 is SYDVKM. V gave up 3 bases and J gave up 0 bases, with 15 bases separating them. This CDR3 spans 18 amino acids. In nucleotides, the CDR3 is TGTGCCAGCAGTTTGAGGTGGGTTAGCAGCTCCTATAATTCACCCCTCCACTTT. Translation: CASSLRWVSSSYNSPLHF. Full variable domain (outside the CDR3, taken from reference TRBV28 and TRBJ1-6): DVKVTQSSRYLVKRTGEKVFLECVQDMDHENMFWYRQDPGLGLRLIYFSYDVKMKEKGDIPEGYSVSREKKERFSLILESASTNQTSMYLCASSLRWVSSSYNSPLHFGNGTRLTVT.

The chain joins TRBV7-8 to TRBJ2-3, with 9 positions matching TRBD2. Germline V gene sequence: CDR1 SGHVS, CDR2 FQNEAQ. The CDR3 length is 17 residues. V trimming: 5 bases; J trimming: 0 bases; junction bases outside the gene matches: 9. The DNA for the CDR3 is TGTGCCAGCAGCCAAGGGCGGGGGGGCCGTAGCACAGATACGCAGTATTTT. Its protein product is CASSQGRGGRSTDTQYF.

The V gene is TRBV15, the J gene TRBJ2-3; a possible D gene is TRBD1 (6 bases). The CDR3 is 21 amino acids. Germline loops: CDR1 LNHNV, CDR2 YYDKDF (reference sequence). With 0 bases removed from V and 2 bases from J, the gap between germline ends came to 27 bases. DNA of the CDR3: TGTGCCACCAGCAGAGATAGGGACATTGAGGATTTAAAGTCCCACACAGATACGCAGTATTTT. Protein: CATSRDRDIEDLKSHTDTQYF.

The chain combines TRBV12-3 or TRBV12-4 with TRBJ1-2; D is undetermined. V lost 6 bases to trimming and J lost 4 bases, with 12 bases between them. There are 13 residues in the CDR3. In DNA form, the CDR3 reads TGTGCCAGCAGCCCAGAACGCTCCTATGGCTACACCTTC. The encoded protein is CASSPERSYGYTF.

CDR3 amino acids: CSSRTSGTGELFF. For the CDR3, the DNA is TGCAGTTCTAGGACTAGCGGGACCGGGGAGCTGTTTTTT. V usage is TRBV29-1 and J usage is TRBJ2-2; 11 positions match TRBD2. CDR3 size: 13 residues. Per the germline V gene, CDR1 is SQVTM and CDR2 is ANQGSEA.

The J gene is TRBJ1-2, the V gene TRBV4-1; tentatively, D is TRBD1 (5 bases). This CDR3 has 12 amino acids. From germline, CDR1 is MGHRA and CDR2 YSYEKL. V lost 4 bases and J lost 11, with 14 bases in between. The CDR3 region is CASSPGGAGYTF. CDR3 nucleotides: TGCGCCAGCAGCCCGGGAGGGGCGGGGTACACCTTC.

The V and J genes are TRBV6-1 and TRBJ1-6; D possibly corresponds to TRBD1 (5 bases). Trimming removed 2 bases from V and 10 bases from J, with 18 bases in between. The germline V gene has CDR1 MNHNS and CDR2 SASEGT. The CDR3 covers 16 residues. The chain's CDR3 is CASSESRTSASSPLHF. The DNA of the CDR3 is TGTGCCAGCAGTGAATCCAGGACATCAGCGTCCTCACCCCTCCACTTT.